This T cell receptor (beta chain) emerged from a study of blood T cells in healthy people across ages. PBMCs were isolated at a quantity of at least 7 million per sample. Between the trimmed V and J ends, which lost 3 bases and 13 bases, there was a span of 24 bases. The CDR3 runs to 15 residues. Germline values: CDR1 SGHTA, CDR2 FQGNSA. The sample holds one count of this clonotype. Its target is not known. With a J-beta primer mix and a sample-barcoded 5' primer, a second PCR ran roughly 6 to 12 cycles. TCRdb independently ran MiXCR on the 5' RACE reads; one entry per CDR3 protein. The table has about 1,500,000 distinct CDR3 sequences, about 43% seen once. General study results and limits: Higher diversity, along with more naive CD4+ cells, distinguished long-lived donors from aged donors. A roughly linear age-dependent decrease characterized TCR beta diversity per million T cells.

The origin of this receptor is a woman aged 18 to 35 in good health. The source material was blood. The chain couples TRBV7-2 to TRBJ1-1, with a possible D match to TRBD1 (6 bases). The CDR3 DNA reads as TGTGCCAGCAGCTTGCTGGGTCAGGGGACGACTCAGGGTTTCTTT. Protein sequence: CASSLLGQGTTQGFF.